The 17 T cell receptor beta chains reported below all come from one sample, sequenced in a study of T cell responses to AZD1222 COVID-19 vaccine. TCRdb's copy holds only in-frame clones and misses some; the assay was immunoSEQ multiplex PCR. This sample yields 60,000 to 75,000 clones, of which over 75% are seen a single time; 15% to 20% belongs to the top ten. Sequenced material: peripheral blood, taken on day 0 of AZD1222 vaccination. Receptor source: an adult in good health.

The CDR3: CASSEFGWEYF. For the CDR3, the DNA is TGTGCCAGCAGTGAATTTGGATGGGAGTACTTC. The V gene is TRBV2, the J gene TRBJ2-7; D call uncertain. With 2 bases removed from V and 11 bases from J, the gap between germline ends came to 10 bases. Looked up from germline, CDR1 is SNHLY and CDR2 is FYNNEI. This CDR3 contains 11 residues.

Concerning this clone: Other DNA sequences in the sample encode the same CDR3. The chain couples TRBV5-4 to TRBJ2-2; possible D gene TRBD2, 5 bases. V dropped 1 base and J dropped 7 bases, with 8 bases sitting between them. CDR3 length: 13 amino acids. The germline CDR1 and CDR2 sequences are SGHNT and YYREEE (reference sequence). In nucleotides, the CDR3 is TGTGCCAGCAGCTTGTTCGGGGTCGGGGAGCTGTTTTTT. This translates into CASSLFGVGELFF.

The chain links TRBV6-5 to TRBJ2-7; 10 bases align to TRBD2. J lost 2 bases, V lost 6 bases, and 4 bases had no gene match. The germline V gene has CDR1 MNHEY and CDR2 SVGAGI. This CDR3 has 14 residues. Here the CDR3 reads CASRSAGGTYEQYF. Written as DNA, the CDR3 is TGTGCCAGCAGATCAGCGGGGGGGACCTACGAGCAGTACTTC.

This chain uses TRBV5-1 with TRBJ1-5; 10 bases match TRBD1. This CDR3 has 16 amino acids. The V segment lost 4 bases and the J segment 5 bases; nucleotides outside the gene matches: 9. CDR1 is SGHRS and CDR2 is YFSETQ in the germline V gene. The CDR3 coding sequence is TGCGCCAGCAGCCCGGGTTTCGGACAGGGGGATCAGCCCCAGCATTTT. It codes for CASSPGFGQGDQPQHF. Drawing the rest from reference TRBV5-1 and TRBJ1-5, the complete variable domain is KAGVTQTPRYLIKTRGQQVTLSCSPISGHRSVSWYQQTPGQGLQFLFEYFSETQRNKGNFPGRFSGRQFSNSRSEMNVSTLELGDSALYLCASSPGFGQGDQPQHFGDGTRLSIL.

The V gene is TRBV3-1 (or the pseudogene TRBV3-2), the J gene TRBJ2-1; D is uncertain. Per the germline V gene, CDR1 is LGHDT and CDR2 is YNNKEL (reference sequence). CDR3 length: 16 residues. Trimming took 1 base from V and 3 from J, leaving 13 bases between them. The CDR3 DNA follows: TGTGCCAGCAGCCAAGCATCGGGCGGCTTCTACAATGAGCAGTTCTTC. It yields the protein CASSQASGGFYNEQFF.

This chain uses TRBV5-1 with TRBJ1-4; 10 bases line up with TRBD1. The CDR3 covers 16 residues. After removal of 0 bases from V and 6 bases from J, the junction contained 5 bases not matched to a gene. From germline, CDR1 is SGHRS and CDR2 YFSETQ. The CDR3 coding sequence is TGCGCCAGCAGCTTGGAGTGGGGGACAGGGGATGAAAAACTGTTTTTT. Its translation is CASSLEWGTGDEKLFF.

This clone was seen only a few times. The chain employs TRBV7-8 and TRBJ1-5, with 8 nucleotides matching TRBD1. The CDR3 covers 15 residues. The ends lost 5 bases at V and 2 bases at J; junction bases unmatched: 5. CDR1 and CDR2 (germline): SGHVS, FQNEAQ. The CDR3 spells CASSLRGQGNQPQHF. Here the CDR3 DNA reads TGTGCCAGCAGCCTCAGGGGGCAAGGCAATCAGCCCCAGCATTTT.

This chain connects TRBV5-6 to TRBJ2-3; D might be TRBD2 (6 bases). Trimming left V 4 bases short and J 8 bases short, with 14 bases between. The germline V gene encodes CDR1 SGHDT and CDR2 YYEEEE. The length of the CDR3 is 13 residues. The chain's CDR3 is CASSPRRGSTQYF. The CDR3 nucleotides are TGTGCCAGCAGCCCGCGGCGGGGAAGTACGCAGTATTTT.

The rearrangement links TRBV11-3 to TRBJ1-1; 8 bases map to TRBD1. Germline V CDR1 and CDR2: SGHNT, YENEEA. The CDR3 consists of 13 residues. The J segment lost 5 bases and the V segment lost 5 bases, leaving 4 bases of the junction unmatched. The CDR3 DNA reads as TGTGCCAGCAGCCAAGGACAGGGAACTGAAGCTTTCTTT. It translates to CASSQGQGTEAFF.

CDR3 DNA: TGTGCCAGCATCGGCAGGGGGCAGCCGTACGAGCAGTACTTC. Amino acid sequence: CASIGRGQPYEQYF. This chain joins TRBV6-5 and TRBJ2-7; 8 bases fit TRBD1. The CDR3 covers 14 residues. J lost 4 bases, V lost 7 bases, and 9 bases had no gene match. Germline V gene data show CDR1 as MNHEY and CDR2 as SVGAGI.

The chain employs TRBV19 and TRBJ1-5; 12 bases are shared with TRBD1. The V segment lost 6 bases and the J segment 0 bases; nucleotides outside the gene matches: 6. The CDR3 sequence is 17 residues long. CDR1 LNHDA and CDR2 SQIVND come from the germline V gene (reference sequence). The CDR3 DNA follows: TGTGCCAGTAGCGGGACAGGGGGCTTTAATAGCAATCAGCCCCAGCATTTT. Translation: CASSGTGGFNSNQPQHF.

This clone came up a few times. The chain uses TRBV5-1 and TRBJ1-2, with D unclear. Looked up from germline, CDR1 is SGHRS and CDR2 is YFSETQ. Trimming pared 0 bases from V and 8 bases from J, leaving 20 bases between. The CDR3 covers 16 residues. The CDR3 nucleotides are TGCGCCAGCAGCTTGGCCACCGGCGGAGGGTTCGGGGGCTACACCTTC. It translates to CASSLATGGGFGGYTF.

This chain uses TRBV11-2 with TRBJ1-2; 7 bases are shared with TRBD1. This CDR3 region has 12 residues. After removal of 5 bases from V and 6 bases from J, the junction contained 3 bases not matched to a gene. CDR1 is SGHAT and CDR2 is FQNNGV in the germline V gene. The CDR3 spells CASSRTGDGYTF. CDR3 nucleotide sequence: TGTGCCAGCAGCCGAACAGGGGATGGCTACACCTTC.

This clone has just one count. V usage is TRBV6-5 and J usage is TRBJ2-5; the match to TRBD1 covers 10 bases. The germline V gene encodes CDR1 MNHEY and CDR2 SVGAGI. The CDR3 spans 15 residues. Trimming removed 7 bases from V and 3 bases from J; junction bases left unmatched: 8. The CDR3 is CASKGTGAGEETQYF. The CDR3 DNA reads as TGTGCCAGCAAGGGGACAGGGGCCGGAGAAGAGACCCAGTACTTC.

The V call is TRBV4-2, the J call TRBJ1-3, with TRBD1 matching over 9 bases. V lost 3 bases and J lost 1; bases outside the gene matches: 7. The CDR3 runs 17 residues. The V gene's germline CDR1 is LGHNA and CDR2 YNFKEQ. The CDR3, as DNA: TGTGCCAGCAGCCAGGCTGGGACAGGGATGTCTGGAAACACCATATATTTT. Protein product: CASSQAGTGMSGNTIYF.

This rearrangement joins TRBV7-8 to TRBJ1-2; TRBD1 might be the D (6 bases). The V gene's germline CDR1 is SGHVS and CDR2 FQNEAQ. CDR3 length: 15 residues. The V and J ends lost 5 bases and 11 bases respectively, with 24 bases between them. The CDR3 protein is CASSPPPGVGGVYTF. DNA of the CDR3: TGTGCCAGCAGCCCCCCCCCGGGGGTCGGGGGCGTGTACACCTTC.

CDR3 in DNA: TGTGCCAGCAGCTTAGTGCAGGGGATCTACGAGCAGTACTTC. It translates to CASSLVQGIYEQYF. The chain carries TRBV11-2 and TRBJ2-7; D perhaps matches TRBD1 (6 bases). Germline lookup yields CDR1 SGHAT and CDR2 FQNNGV. This CDR3 spans 14 amino acids. V lost 1 base to trimming and J lost 3 bases, with 10 bases between them.